One sample yielded the 20 T cell receptor beta chains listed below, sequenced in a study of T-cell reconstitution after alpha-beta-depleted transplantation in children. Researchers prepared the TCRbeta library using unique molecular identifiers, the study reports. TCRdb reanalysed the PCR reads using MiXCR and keeps one entry per CDR3 protein. The sample comprises 200,000 or so distinct CDR3 sequences, roughly 6.3% of which are singletons, and about 4.3% rests with the top ten. The material sequenced was PBMCs, taken before TCRalphabeta/CD19-depleted stem cell transplant. Receptors were obtained from a girl under three years old with combined immunodeficiency, due to receive a stem cell transplant.

This clonotype was seen many times. The J gene is TRBJ1-5, the V gene TRBV7-2; 7 bases are shared with TRBD1. Germline lookup yields CDR1 SGHTA and CDR2 FQGNSA. There are 17 residues in the CDR3. V shed 5 bases and J 1 base; nucleotides not matched to a gene: 11. The CDR3 sequence is CASSPQPLGQSNQPQHF. The CDR3 coding sequence is TGTGCCAGCAGCCCGCAGCCATTGGGACAGAGCAATCAGCCCCAGCATTTT.

The rearrangement joins TRBV20-1 to TRBJ2-5, with TRBD1 matching 7 bases. The germline CDR1 and CDR2 sequences are DFQATT and SNEGSKA (reference sequence). V lost 7 bases, J lost 4 bases, and 12 bases stayed unmatched. The CDR3 runs to 14 residues. DNA for the CDR3: TGCAGTGGAGGTCAGGGGGTTTTCTTAGAGACCCAGTACTTC. It translates to CSGGQGVFLETQYF.

This clonotype has at least ten counts. The chain links TRBV12-5 to TRBJ2-1; no definite D call. V was shortened by 5 bases and J by 6 bases, with 11 bases between the two germline ends. The CDR3 runs to 13 residues. Germline loops: CDR1 LGHNT, CDR2 FRNRAP. This CDR3 is CASGPPLINEQFF. The CDR3 DNA reads as TGTGCTAGTGGTCCCCCCCTGATCAATGAGCAGTTCTTC.

Ten or more counts support this clonotype. The chain couples TRBV6-2 or TRBV6-3 to TRBJ2-5, with 13 positions matching TRBD2. Unmatched junction bases numbered 5, after V lost 2 bases and J lost 5 bases. This CDR3 comprises 16 residues. Germline V gene data show CDR1 as MNHEY and CDR2 as SVGEGT. CDR3 residues: CASSYPGLAGEETQYF. DNA of the CDR3: TGTGCCAGCAGTTACCCCGGACTAGCGGGAGAGGAGACCCAGTACTTC.

This clonotype has at least ten counts. This chain connects TRBV9 to TRBJ2-3; 10 bases match TRBD2. The CDR3 runs to 16 residues. V gave up 0 bases and J gave up 3 bases; unmatched junction bases: 4. Germline assignment: CDR1 SGDLS and CDR2 YYNGEE. CDR3 loop: CASSVEGSGRTDTQYF. The CDR3 nucleotides are TGTGCCAGCAGCGTAGAGGGTAGCGGGAGGACAGATACGCAGTATTTT.

The V and J genes are TRBV2 and TRBJ2-7, with a tentative D call TRBD1 (6 bases). Germline V gene lookup returns CDR1 SNHLY and CDR2 FYNNEI. V shed 4 bases and J shed 3 bases, with 22 bases lying between them. CDR3 length equals 17 residues. Here the CDR3 reads CASSGGRGEVNFYEQYF. As DNA, the CDR3 is TGTGCCAGCAGTGGAGGCAGGGGAGAGGTTAATTTCTACGAGCAGTACTTC.

This clonotype was found many times. J is TRBJ2-7 and V is TRBV29-1; TRBD1 matches at 9 bases. This CDR3 region has 13 residues. After removal of 4 bases from V and 5 bases from J, the junction contained 6 bases not matched to a gene. In germline, CDR1 is SQVTM, CDR2 ANQGSEA. The CDR3 coding sequence is TGCAGCGTTGGACAGGGGGATCACAACGAGCAGTACTTC. This codes for CSVGQGDHNEQYF.

In DNA, the CDR3 is TGTGCTAGTGGTTTGACTTCCCGGGACCCCGGCGGCTACACCTTC. This gives the protein CASGLTSRDPGGYTF. J is TRBJ1-2 and V is TRBV12-5; D might be TRBD1 (5 bases). The germline V gene has CDR1 LGHNT and CDR2 FRNRAP. Trimming pared 2 bases from V and 8 bases from J, leaving 18 bases between. CDR3 length: 15 residues.

This clonotype was observed at least ten times. This chain links TRBV4-3 with TRBJ2-3; 8 bases map to TRBD2. J gave up 0 bases and V 0 bases, and 5 bases lay outside the gene matches. The CDR3 has 17 residues. Germline lookup yields CDR1 LGHNA and CDR2 YSLEER. CDR3 bases: TGCGCCAGCAGCCAAGAGTTAGCGGGGACTAGCACAGATACGCAGTATTTT. Translated: CASSQELAGTSTDTQYF.

At least ten counts were recorded for this clonotype. V gene TRBV5-1 combines with J gene TRBJ2-7; 9 nucleotides align to TRBD1. Germline-derived CDR1 and CDR2 are SGHRS and YFSETQ. The V and J ends lost 4 bases and 4 bases, in that order; junction bases with no gene match: 21. This CDR3 is built from 19 residues. The CDR3: CASSTRGQGDDPTYYEQYF. CDR3 coding DNA: TGCGCCAGCAGCACACGGGGACAGGGAGATGACCCCACCTATTACGAGCAGTACTTC. Full variable domain (outside the CDR3, taken from reference TRBV5-1 and TRBJ2-7): KAGVTQTPRYLIKTRGQQVTLSCSPISGHRSVSWYQQTPGQGLQFLFEYFSETQRNKGNFPGRFSGRQFSNSRSEMNVSTLELGDSALYLCASSTRGQGDDPTYYEQYFGPGTRLTVT.

There are many counts of this clonotype. V usage is TRBV6-2 or TRBV6-3 and J usage is TRBJ2-7; D is undetermined. Trimming shortened V by 10 bases and J by 5 bases, and 18 bases separated the two germline ends. Germline CDR1 MNHEY, CDR2 SVGEGT. This CDR3 comprises 13 residues. The CDR3 here is CATQQGSHHEQYF. The CDR3 region has the DNA TGTGCCACACAGCAAGGATCTCACCACGAGCAGTACTTC.

In its sample, this clonotype was seen many times. This chain links TRBV6-5 with TRBJ2-7, with TRBD2 matching over 13 bases. Germline values: CDR1 MNHEY, CDR2 SVGAGI. The J segment lost 0 bases and the V segment lost 0 bases, leaving 5 bases of the junction unmatched. The CDR3 extends over 18 amino acids. Here the CDR3 reads CASSYSGTSGANSYEQYF. CDR3 sequence (DNA): TGTGCCAGCAGTTACTCCGGGACTAGCGGGGCCAACTCCTACGAGCAGTACTTC.

The sample holds many counts of this clonotype. The V gene is TRBV15, the J gene TRBJ2-1, with D hard to call. With 0 bases removed from V and 10 bases from J, the gap between germline ends came to 10 bases. The CDR3 totals 13 residues. From germline, CDR1 is LNHNV and CDR2 YYDKDF (reference sequence). The CDR3: CATSRDLRLEQFF. Written as DNA, the CDR3 is TGTGCCACCAGCAGAGACCTAAGATTGGAGCAGTTCTTC.

This clonotype came up once. A read error may be the cause here, since a much bigger clone is one base away. The V and J genes are TRBV6-2 or TRBV6-3 and TRBJ2-1; 9 nucleotides align to TRBD2. CDR3 length: 13 residues. Germline V lookup: CDR1 MNHEY, CDR2 SVGEGT. V trimming: 10 bases; J trimming: 5 bases; junction bases outside the gene matches: 6. The CDR3 sequence is CANKLAGHNEQFF. The CDR3 DNA follows: TGTGCCAACAAACTAGCGGGCCACAATGAGCAGTTCTTC.

Ten or more counts support this clonotype. V usage is TRBV4-3 and J usage is TRBJ2-2; possibly TRBD1 or TRBD2 for D (5 bases each). Germline CDR1 is LGHNA and CDR2 is YSLEER. The CDR3 totals 16 residues. Between the trimmed V and J ends, which lost 2 bases and 1 base, there was a span of 11 bases. CDR3 protein: CASSQLGTQNTGELFF. DNA for the CDR3: TGCGCCAGCAGCCAATTGGGGACCCAGAACACCGGGGAGCTGTTTTTT.

This clonotype turned up a few times. The chain links TRBV20-1 to TRBJ2-7; weak D call: TRBD1 (6 bases). Per germline, CDR1 DFQATT and CDR2 SNEGSKA (reference sequence). This CDR3 is built from 13 residues. V lost 4 bases and J 7 bases, leaving 17 bases between the germline ends. The CDR3 sequence: CSANHPGEREQYF. The CDR3 DNA reads TGCAGTGCTAACCACCCAGGGGAAAGAGAGCAGTACTTC.

This clonotype appeared many times. This sequence joins TRBV27 and TRBJ2-3; TRBD2 aligns across 8 bases. This CDR3 is built from 16 residues. The trim removed 2 bases at V and 4 bases at J, leaving 8 bases unmatched. Germline V gene data show CDR1 as MNHEY and CDR2 as SMNVEV (reference sequence). The CDR3 here is CASSLVSGSWPDTQYF. CDR3 DNA: TGTGCCAGCAGTTTAGTAAGCGGGAGCTGGCCAGATACGCAGTATTTT.

This clonotype appeared many times. V and J are TRBV5-1 and TRBJ2-1, with 7 bases fitting TRBD1. The CDR3 is 16 amino acids. J lost 0 bases, V lost 4 bases, and 7 bases had no gene match. Germline lookup yields CDR1 SGHRS and CDR2 YFSETQ. The CDR3 sequence: CASSQRQGSSYNEQFF. The CDR3 bases are TGCGCCAGCAGCCAGCGACAGGGCAGCTCCTACAATGAGCAGTTCTTC.

This clonotype has at least ten counts. The chain recombines TRBV6-6 with TRBJ2-3; the D is unclear. This CDR3 is built from 10 residues. Per germline, CDR1 MNHNY and CDR2 SVGAGI (reference sequence). With 7 bases removed from V and 6 bases from J, the gap between germline ends came to 5 bases. DNA for the CDR3: TGTGCCAGCAACGGGGATACGCAGTATTTT. The encoded protein is CASNGDTQYF.

In its sample, this clonotype was seen many times. The chain joins TRBV7-3 to TRBJ2-1; 11 nucleotides line up with TRBD2. The CDR3 has 16 amino acids. V gave up 5 bases and J gave up 4 bases; unmatched junction bases: 7. The V gene's germline CDR1 is SGHTA and CDR2 FQGTGA. The CDR3 here is CASSLGTSGTYNEQFF. The CDR3 DNA follows: TGTGCCAGCAGCCTCGGGACTAGCGGTACATACAATGAGCAGTTCTTC. Combining the CDR3 with reference TRBV7-3 and TRBJ2-1 gives the whole variable domain GAGVSQTPSNKVTEKGKYVELRCDPISGHTALYWYRQSLGQGPEFLIYFQGTGAADDSGLPNDRFFAVRPEGSVSTLKIQRTERGDSAVYLCASSLGTSGTYNEQFFGPGTRLTVL.